This T cell receptor beta chain was observed in a study of shared clonotypes between healthy human individuals. On the study more broadly: For every donor, three CD4 naive, three CD4 memory, two CD8 naive and one CD8 memory plates were used.

Samples underwent the assay at deep level. Per the authors' pipeline: Sequence data from immunoSEQ were junction-only and lacked quality scores; consequently, filtering differed. Assay used: immunoSEQ multiplex PCR; TCRdb lists only in-frame clones, some missing. That table is the source of V, J and clone size, and D and trimming were worked out from the DNA. The table shows hundreds of thousands of clones, with approximately 96% occurring only once. Naive CD8 populations comprised CD45RO-negative cells positively selected for CCR7, excluding terminally differentiated effector memory CD45RA+ cells. The donors, all of them Caucasian adults, lived in Nashville, Tennessee. The CDR3 runs 15 residues. The V gene's germline CDR1 is LNHDA and CDR2 SQIVND (reference sequence). V was cut by 10 bases and J by 4 bases, with 23 bases left in between.

The rearrangement joins TRBV19 to TRBJ2-7, with a possible D match to TRBD2 (6 bases). Sequenced: naive CD8+ T cells sorted from blood. The sequence was collected from a woman in her thirties in good health. CDR3 sequence (DNA): TGTGCCACCTCCGAAACGGGAGAATCCCCGTACGAGCAGTACTTC. This gives the protein CATSETGESPYEQYF.